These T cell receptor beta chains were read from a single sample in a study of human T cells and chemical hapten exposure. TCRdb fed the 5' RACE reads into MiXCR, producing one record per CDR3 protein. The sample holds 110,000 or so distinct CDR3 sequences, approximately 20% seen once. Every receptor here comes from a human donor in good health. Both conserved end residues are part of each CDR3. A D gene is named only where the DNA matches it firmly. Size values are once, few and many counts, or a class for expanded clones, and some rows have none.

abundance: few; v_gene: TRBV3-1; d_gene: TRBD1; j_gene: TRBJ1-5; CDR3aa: CASSQGGQVNQPQHF; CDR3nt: TGTGCCAGCAGCCAAGGAGGACAGGTCAATCAGCCCCAGCATTTT
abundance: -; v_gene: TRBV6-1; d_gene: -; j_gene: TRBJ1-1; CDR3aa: CASSESGWGSRLLEAFF; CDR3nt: TGTGCCAGCAGTGAATCAGGTTGGGGGTCGAGGTTGCTCGAAGCTTTCTTT
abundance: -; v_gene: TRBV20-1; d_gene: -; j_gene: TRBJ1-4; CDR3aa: CSARDSARQEREKLFF; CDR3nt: TGCAGTGCTAGAGACTCGGCCCGACAGGAAAGGGAAAAACTGTTTTTT
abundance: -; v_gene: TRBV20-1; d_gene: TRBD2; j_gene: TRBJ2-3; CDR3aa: CSATPLREGRDTQYF; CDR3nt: TGCAGTGCTACCCCCCTGCGGGAGGGACGTGATACGCAGTATTTT
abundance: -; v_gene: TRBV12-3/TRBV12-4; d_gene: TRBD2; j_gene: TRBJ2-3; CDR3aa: CASSPGTRPDF; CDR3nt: TGTGCCAGCAGTCCCGGGACTAGACCTGATTTC
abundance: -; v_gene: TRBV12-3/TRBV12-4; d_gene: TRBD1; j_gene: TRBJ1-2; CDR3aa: CASSLTGGPSYGYTF; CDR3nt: TGTGCCAGCAGTCTGACAGGGGGCCCCTCCTATGGCTACACCTTC
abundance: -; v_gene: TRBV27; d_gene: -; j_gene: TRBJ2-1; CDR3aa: CASTQTPYNEQFF; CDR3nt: TGTGCCAGCACCCAGACCCCCTACAATGAGCAGTTCTTC
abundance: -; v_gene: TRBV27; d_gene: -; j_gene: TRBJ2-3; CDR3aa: CASSYQSLSSTDTQYF; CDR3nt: TGTGCCAGCAGTTACCAGTCGTTATCTAGCACAGATACGCAGTATTTT
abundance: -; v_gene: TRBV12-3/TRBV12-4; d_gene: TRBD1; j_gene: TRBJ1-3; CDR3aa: CASSSGQGALGNTIYF; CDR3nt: TGTGCCAGCAGCTCCGGACAGGGGGCGCTTGGAAACACCATATATTTT
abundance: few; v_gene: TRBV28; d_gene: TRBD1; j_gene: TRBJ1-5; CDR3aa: CASSSPDRGRQPQHF; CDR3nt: TGTGCCAGCAGTTCACCCGACAGGGGGCGGCAGCCCCAGCATTTT
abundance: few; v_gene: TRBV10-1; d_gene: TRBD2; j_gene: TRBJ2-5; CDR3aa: CASSEASGVETQYF; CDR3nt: TGCGCCAGCAGTGAGGCTAGCGGGGTAGAGACCCAGTACTTC
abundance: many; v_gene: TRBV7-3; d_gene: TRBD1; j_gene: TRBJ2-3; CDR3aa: CASSSGGWGDTQYF; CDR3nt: TGTGCCAGCAGCTCAGGGGGCTGGGGAGATACGCAGTATTTT
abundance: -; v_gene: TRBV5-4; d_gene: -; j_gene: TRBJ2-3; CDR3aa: CASSLEGPRRADTQYF; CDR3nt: TGTGCCAGCAGCTTGGAGGGCCCCAGGCGTGCAGATACGCAGTATTTT
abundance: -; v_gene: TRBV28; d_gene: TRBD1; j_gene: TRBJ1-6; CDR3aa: CASSERTGISRPLHF; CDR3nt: TGTGCCAGCTCGGAGCGGACAGGAATATCACGGCCCCTCCACTTT
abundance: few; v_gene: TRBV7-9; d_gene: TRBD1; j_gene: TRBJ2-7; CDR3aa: CASSQDRGRYEQYF; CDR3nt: TGTGCCAGCAGCCAAGACAGGGGGCGTTACGAGCAGTACTTC
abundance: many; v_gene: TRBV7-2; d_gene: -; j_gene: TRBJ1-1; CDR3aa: CASSPIRSGIEAFF; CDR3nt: TGTGCCAGCAGCCCCATTCGCTCGGGAATCGAAGCTTTCTTT
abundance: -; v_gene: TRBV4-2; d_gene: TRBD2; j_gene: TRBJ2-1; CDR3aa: CASSHGSGSILYNEQFF; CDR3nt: TGTGCCAGCAGCCATGGAAGCGGGAGTATACTCTACAATGAGCAGTTCTTC
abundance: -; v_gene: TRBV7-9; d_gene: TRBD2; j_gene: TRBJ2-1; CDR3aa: CASSPQREGNEQFF; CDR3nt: TGTGCCAGCAGCCCCCAGCGGGAGGGAAATGAGCAGTTCTTC
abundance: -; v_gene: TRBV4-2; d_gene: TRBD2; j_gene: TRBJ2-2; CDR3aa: CASSLRGLADNTGELFF; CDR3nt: TGTGCCAGCAGCCTAAGGGGACTAGCGGATAACACCGGGGAGCTGTTTTTT
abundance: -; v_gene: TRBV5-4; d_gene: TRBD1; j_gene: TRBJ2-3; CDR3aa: CASIEKGAGSNTQYF; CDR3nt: TGTGCCAGCATCGAAAAGGGGGCGGGTAGTAATACGCAGTATTTT
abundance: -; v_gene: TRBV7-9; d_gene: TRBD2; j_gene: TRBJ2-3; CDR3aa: CASSPQRGSTDTQYF; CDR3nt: TGTGCCAGCAGCCCCCAGCGGGGAAGCACAGATACGCAGTATTTT
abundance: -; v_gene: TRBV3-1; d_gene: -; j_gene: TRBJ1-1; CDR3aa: CASSQDGGNTEAFF; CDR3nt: TGTGCCAGCAGCCAAGATGGAGGGAACACTGAAGCTTTCTTT
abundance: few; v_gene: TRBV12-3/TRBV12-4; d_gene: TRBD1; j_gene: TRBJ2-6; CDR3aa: CASSPDRAGANVLTF; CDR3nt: TGTGCCAGCAGTCCTGACAGGGCTGGGGCCAACGTCCTGACTTTC
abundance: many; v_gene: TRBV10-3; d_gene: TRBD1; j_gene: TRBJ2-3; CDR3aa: CAIGTALRTDTQYF; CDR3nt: TGTGCCATCGGGACAGCCTTAAGGACAGATACGCAGTATTTT
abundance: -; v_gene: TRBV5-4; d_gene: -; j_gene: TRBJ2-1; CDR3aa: CASSLGVDPEQFF; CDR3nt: TGTGCCAGCAGCTTGGGGGTAGATCCTGAGCAGTTCTTC
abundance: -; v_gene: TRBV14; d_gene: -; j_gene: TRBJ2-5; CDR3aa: CASSQVLGFFQETQYF; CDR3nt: TGTGCCAGCAGCCAAGTTTTGGGGTTCTTCCAAGAGACCCAGTACTTC
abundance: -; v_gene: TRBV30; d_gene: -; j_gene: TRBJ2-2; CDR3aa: CAWNGIRGRVNTGELFF; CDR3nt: TGTGCCTGGAACGGAATTCGGGGCAGGGTTAACACCGGGGAGCTGTTTTTT
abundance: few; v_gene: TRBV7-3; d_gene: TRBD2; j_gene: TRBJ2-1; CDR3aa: CASSLNPPGTSGSNEQFF; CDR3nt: TGTGCCAGCAGCTTAAACCCCCCCGGGACTAGCGGGAGCAATGAGCAGTTCTTC
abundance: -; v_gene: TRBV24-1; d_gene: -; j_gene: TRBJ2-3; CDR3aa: CATSDDHTLGADTQYF; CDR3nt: TGTGCCACCAGTGATGACCACACCTTGGGCGCAGATACGCAGTATTTT
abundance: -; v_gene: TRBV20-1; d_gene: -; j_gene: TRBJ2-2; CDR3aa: CSARGVGNTGELFF; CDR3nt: TGCAGTGCTAGAGGGGTTGGGAACACCGGGGAGCTGTTTTTT
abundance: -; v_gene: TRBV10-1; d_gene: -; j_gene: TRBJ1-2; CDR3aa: CASSDGVEPSHGYTF; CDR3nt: TGCGCCAGCAGTGATGGTGTTGAACCGTCCCATGGCTACACCTTC
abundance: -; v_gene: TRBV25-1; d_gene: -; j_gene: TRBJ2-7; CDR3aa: CASSGQVYEQYF; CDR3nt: TGTGCCAGCAGTGGACAGGTCTACGAGCAGTACTTC
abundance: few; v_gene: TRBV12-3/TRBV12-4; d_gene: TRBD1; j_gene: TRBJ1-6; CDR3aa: CASSVDRGSNSPLHF; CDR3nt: TGTGCCAGCAGTGTCGACAGGGGCTCTAATTCACCCCTCCACTTT
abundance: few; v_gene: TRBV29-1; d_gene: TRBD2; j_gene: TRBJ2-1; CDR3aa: CSVDAGVGQFF; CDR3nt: TGCAGCGTTGACGCGGGAGTAGGGCAGTTCTTC
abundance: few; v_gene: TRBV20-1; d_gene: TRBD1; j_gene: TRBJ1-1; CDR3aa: CSARAGYRGLITEAFF; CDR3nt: TGCAGTGCTAGAGCGGGTTACAGGGGGCTCATCACTGAAGCTTTCTTT
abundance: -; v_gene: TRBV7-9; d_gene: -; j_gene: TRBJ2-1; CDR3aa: CASSLELGEQFF; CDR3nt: TGTGCCAGCAGCTTAGAGCTCGGGGAGCAGTTCTTC
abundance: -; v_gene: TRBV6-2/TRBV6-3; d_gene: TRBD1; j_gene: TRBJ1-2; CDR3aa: CASSYPTGGFGYTF; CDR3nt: TGTGCCAGCAGTTACCCGACAGGGGGCTTTGGCTACACCTTC
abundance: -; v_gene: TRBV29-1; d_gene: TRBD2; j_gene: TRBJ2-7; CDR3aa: CSVVGLDSYEQYF; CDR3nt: TGCAGCGTTGTCGGACTAGACTCCTACGAGCAGTACTTC
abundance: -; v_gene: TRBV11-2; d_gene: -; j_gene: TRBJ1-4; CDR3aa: CASSLVGAGSNEKRFF; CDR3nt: -
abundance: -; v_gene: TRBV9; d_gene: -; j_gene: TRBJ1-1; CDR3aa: CASSVEGNTEAFF; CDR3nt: TGTGCCAGCAGCGTAGAGGGGAACACTGAAGCTTTCTTT
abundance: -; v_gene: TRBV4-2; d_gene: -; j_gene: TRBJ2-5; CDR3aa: CASSQDGRGTQYF; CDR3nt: TGTGCCAGCAGCCAAGATGGAAGGGGGACCCAGTACTTC
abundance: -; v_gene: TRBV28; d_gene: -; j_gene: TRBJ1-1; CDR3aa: CASSPWTNTEAFF; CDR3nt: TGTGCCAGCAGTCCCTGGACCAACACTGAAGCTTTCTTT
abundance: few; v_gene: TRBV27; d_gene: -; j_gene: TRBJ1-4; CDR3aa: CASSWGGSSEKLFF; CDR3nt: TGTGCCAGCAGTTGGGGGGGCTCGTCGGAAAAACTGTTTTTT
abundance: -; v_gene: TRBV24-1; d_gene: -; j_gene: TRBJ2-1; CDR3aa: CATSDSQVSSYNEQFF; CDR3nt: TGTGCCACCAGTGATTCACAGGTGAGCTCCTACAATGAGCAGTTCTTC
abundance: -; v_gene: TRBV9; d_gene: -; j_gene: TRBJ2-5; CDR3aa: CASSVGRNQETQYF; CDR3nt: TGTGCCAGCAGCGTTGGGCGAAACCAAGAGACCCAGTACTTC
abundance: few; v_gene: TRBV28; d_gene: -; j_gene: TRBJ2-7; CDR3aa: CASSFPRGREEQYF; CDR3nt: TGTGCCAGCAGTTTTCCTCGGGGCAGAGAAGAGCAGTACTTC
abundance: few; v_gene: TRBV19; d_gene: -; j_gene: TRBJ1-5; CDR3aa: CASSPVGGFDQPQHF; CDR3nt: TGTGCCAGTAGTCCTGTCGGGGGGTTCGATCAGCCCCAGCATTTT
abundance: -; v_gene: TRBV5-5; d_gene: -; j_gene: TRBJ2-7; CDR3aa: CASTTAGSSYEQYF; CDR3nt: TGTGCCAGCACCACAGCAGGGAGCTCCTACGAGCAGTACTTC
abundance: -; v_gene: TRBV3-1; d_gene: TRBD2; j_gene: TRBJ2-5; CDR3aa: CASSQVRSGRTQETQYF; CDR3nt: TGTGCCAGCAGCCAAGTACGTAGCGGGAGGACCCAAGAGACCCAGTACTTC
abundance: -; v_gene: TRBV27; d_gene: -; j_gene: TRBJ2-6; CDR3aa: CASRGYFGGANVLTF; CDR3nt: TGTGCCAGCCGGGGTTACTTCGGTGGGGCCAACGTCCTGACTTTC
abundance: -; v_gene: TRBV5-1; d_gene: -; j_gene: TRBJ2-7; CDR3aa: CASRQDKNTYEQYF; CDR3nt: TGCGCCAGCCGACAGGACAAGAATACCTACGAGCAGTACTTC
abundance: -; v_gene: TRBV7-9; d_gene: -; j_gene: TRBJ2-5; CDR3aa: CASSFKLTEETQYF; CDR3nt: TGTGCCAGCAGCTTTAAGCTAACCGAAGAGACCCAGTACTTC
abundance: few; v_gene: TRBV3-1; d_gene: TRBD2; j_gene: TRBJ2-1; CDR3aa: CASSQLAGYSYNEQFF; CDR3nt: TGTGCCAGCAGCCAACTAGCGGGGTACTCCTACAATGAGCAGTTCTTC
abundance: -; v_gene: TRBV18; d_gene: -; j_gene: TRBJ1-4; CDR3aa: CASSPRQDEKLFF; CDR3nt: TGTGCCAGCTCACCTCGACAAGATGAAAAACTGTTTTTT
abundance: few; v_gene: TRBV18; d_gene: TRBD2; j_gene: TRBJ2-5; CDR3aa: CASSLRTSGGQETQYF; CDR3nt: TGTGCCAGCTCACTACGGACTAGCGGAGGACAAGAGACCCAGTACTTC
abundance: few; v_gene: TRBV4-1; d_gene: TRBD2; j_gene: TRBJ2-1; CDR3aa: CASSQDPSGSNDEQFF; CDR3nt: TGCGCCAGCAGCCAAGACCCTAGCGGGAGTAATGATGAGCAGTTCTTC
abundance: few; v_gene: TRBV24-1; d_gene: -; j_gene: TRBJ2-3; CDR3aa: CATSGAAGTKTQYF; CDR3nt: TGTGCCACCAGTGGCGCGGCTGGGACAAAGACGCAGTATTTT
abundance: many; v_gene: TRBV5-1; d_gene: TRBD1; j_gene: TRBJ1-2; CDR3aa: CASSSPSSDRGHGNYGYTF; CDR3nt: TGCGCCAGCAGCTCCCCATCTTCCGACAGGGGGCACGGTAACTATGGCTACACCTTC
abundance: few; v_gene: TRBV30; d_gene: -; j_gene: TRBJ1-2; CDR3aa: CAWMGSYGYTF; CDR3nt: TGTGCCTGGATGGGCAGCTATGGCTACACCTTC